The present T cell receptor beta chain was sequenced within a study of blood T cells in healthy people across ages. Study in general: Per every two T cells, about one barcoded beta molecule was captured by template switching.

For the second PCR, which ran for about 7 to 11 cycles, a sample-barcoded 5' primer and a J-beta primer mix were used. TCRdb re-called the 5' RACE reads with MiXCR, one entry per CDR3 protein. The repertoire holds hundreds of thousands of distinct CDR3 sequences, around two thirds seen once, with about a quarter in the top ten. Germline values: CDR1 MNHEY, CDR2 SMNVEV (reference sequence). The CDR3 is 14 amino acids. V lost 5 bases to trimming and J lost 13 bases; unmatched junction nucleotides: 14. Donors ranged from 6 to 90 years old and were healthy Caucasians in Russia. The amount of total RNA extracted per sample was at least 5.5 micrograms. Note on this clonotype: The antigen is undetermined.

Study-wide results and limits: While age rose, TCR beta diversity per million T cells dropped in a roughly linear way.

The sequenced sample was blood. This TCR was recovered from a man aged 25-45 years in good health. The genes are TRBV27 and TRBJ2-4, with TRBD1 matching 7 bases. CDR3 coding DNA: TGTGCCAGCAGTGCCGACAGGGTTGCGTCTGAGCAGTACTTC. This encodes CASSADRVASEQYF.